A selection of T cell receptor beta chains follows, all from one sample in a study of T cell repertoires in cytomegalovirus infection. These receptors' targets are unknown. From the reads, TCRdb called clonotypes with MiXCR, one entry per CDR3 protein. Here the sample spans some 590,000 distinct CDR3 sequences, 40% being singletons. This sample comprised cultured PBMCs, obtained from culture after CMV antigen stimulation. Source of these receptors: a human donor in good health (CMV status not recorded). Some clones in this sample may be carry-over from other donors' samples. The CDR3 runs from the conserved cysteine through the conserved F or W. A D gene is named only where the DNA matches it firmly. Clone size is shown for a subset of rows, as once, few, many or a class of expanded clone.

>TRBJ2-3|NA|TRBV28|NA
CASRPRLTDTQYF
TGTGCCAGCAGACCTAGACTGACAGATACGCAGTATTTT
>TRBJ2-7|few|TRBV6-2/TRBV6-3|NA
CASNLADSSYEQYF
TGTGCCAGCAACCTAGCGGACAGCTCCTACGAGCAGTACTTC
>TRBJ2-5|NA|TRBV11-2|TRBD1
CASSQDRGLETQYF
TGTGCCAGCAGCCAGGACAGGGGGCTAGAGACCCAGTACTTC
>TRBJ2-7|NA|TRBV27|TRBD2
CASSLYLAGGPYEQYF
TGTGCCAGCAGTTTATACCTGGCGGGAGGGCCCTACGAGCAGTACTTC
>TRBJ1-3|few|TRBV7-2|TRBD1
CASSPGQGTGSGNTIYF
TGTGCCAGCAGCCCAGGTCAGGGGACAGGCTCTGGAAACACCATATATTTT
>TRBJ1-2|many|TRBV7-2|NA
CASSLGGAYGYTF
TGTGCCAGCAGCCTTGGGGGGGCCTATGGCTACACCTTC
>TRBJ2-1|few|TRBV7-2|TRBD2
CASSLGALAGGYNEQFF
TGTGCCAGCAGCTTAGGTGCCCTAGCGGGGGGATACAATGAGCAGTTCTTC
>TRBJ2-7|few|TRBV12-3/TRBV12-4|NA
CASSLKDNEQYF
TGTGCCAGCAGTTTAAAGGACAACGAGCAGTACTTC
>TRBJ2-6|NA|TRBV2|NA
CASIRDSGANVLTF
TGTGCCAGCATTCGGGATTCTGGGGCCAACGTCCTGACTTTC
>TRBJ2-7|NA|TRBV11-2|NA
CASSYQLIRSYEQYF
TGTGCCAGCAGCTATCAATTGATTCGCTCCTACGAGCAGTACTTC
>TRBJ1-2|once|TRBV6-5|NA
CASTPSTFTGYTF
TGTGCCAGCACCCCTTCGACATTTACGGGCTACACCTTC
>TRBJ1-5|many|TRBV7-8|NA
CASSQVRVGNQPQHF
TGTGCCAGCAGCCAGGTCAGGGTCGGGAATCAGCCCCAGCATTTT
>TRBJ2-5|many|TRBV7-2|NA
CASSPIAGRIQETQYF
TGTGCCAGCAGCCCCATTGCTGGCAGAATACAAGAGACCCAGTACTTC
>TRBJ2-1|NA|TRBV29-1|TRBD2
CSVSTEREGNGQFF
TGCAGCGTCTCCACGGAGCGGGAGGGGAACGGGCAGTTCTTC
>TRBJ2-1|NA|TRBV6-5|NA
CASSRGGVGNEQFF
TGTGCCAGCAGCCGCGGCGGGGTGGGTAATGAGCAGTTCTTC
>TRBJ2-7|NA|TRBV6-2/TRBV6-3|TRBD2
CASSYAAGTTYEQYF
TGTGCCAGCAGTTACGCGGCAGGGACTACCTACGAGCAGTACTTC
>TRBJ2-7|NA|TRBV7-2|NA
CASSWTGTIHYEQYF
TGTGCCAGCAGCTGGACCGGGACAATACACTACGAGCAGTACTTC
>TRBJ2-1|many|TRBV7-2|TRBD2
CASSLAGGLAGAGEQFF
TGTGCCAGCAGCTTAGCAGGTGGGCTAGCGGGGGCAGGCGAGCAGTTCTTC
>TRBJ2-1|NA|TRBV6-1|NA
CASSSRDHYNEQFF
TGTGCCAGCAGTTCCCGGGACCACTACAATGAGCAGTTCTTC
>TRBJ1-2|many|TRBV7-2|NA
CASSPTTGARGYTF
TGTGCCAGCAGCCCTACGACAGGAGCAAGGGGCTACACCTTC
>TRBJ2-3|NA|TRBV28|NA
CASSATGAGADTQYF
TGTGCCAGCAGCGCCACGGGGGCGGGGGCAGATACGCAGTATTTT
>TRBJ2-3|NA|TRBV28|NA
CASSSSRATDTQYF
TGTGCCAGCAGTTCAAGCAGGGCGACAGATACGCAGTATTTT
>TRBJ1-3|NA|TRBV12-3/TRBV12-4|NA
CASSLSDSGNTIYF
TGTGCCAGCAGTTTATCAGACTCTGGAAACACCATATATTTT
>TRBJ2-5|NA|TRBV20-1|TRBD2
CSACSGTSGTRETQYF
TGCAGTGCGTGCTCCGGGACTAGCGGGACCCGAGAGACCCAGTACTTC
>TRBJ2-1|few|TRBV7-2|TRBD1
CASSIGQGNGEQFF
TGTGCCAGCAGCATCGGACAGGGAAATGGTGAGCAGTTCTTC
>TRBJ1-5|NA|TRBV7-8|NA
CASSSRWSGSQPQHF
TGTGCCAGCAGCTCCCGCTGGTCGGGAAGTCAGCCCCAGCATTTT